A selection of T cell receptor beta chains follows, all from one sample in a study of blood T cell repertoires in COVID-19. Assay: immunoSEQ multiplex PCR; the TCRdb copy retains only in-frame clones and omits some. The sample holds around 120,000 clones, over 80% seen once. Sequenced input: peripheral blood. The receptors shown here come from a woman between 65 and 79 years old with acute or convalescent COVID-19. Both conserved end residues are part of each CDR3. Fields, in order: CDR3 protein, J gene, V gene.

CASSPLYRGPNTEAFF	TRBJ1-1	TRBV4-2
CASSPRGGIAKNIQYF	TRBJ2-4	TRBV7-9
CASSQGSTDTQYF	TRBJ2-3	TRBV5-6
CASSLGQVQETQYF	TRBJ2-5	TRBV5-1
CASSEETGGLLGYTF	TRBJ1-2	TRBV2
CASESLEETQYF	TRBJ2-5	TRBV21-1
CASSLSGGAQPQHF	TRBJ1-5	TRBV27
CASSTYIGTGAAGELFF	TRBJ2-2	TRBV19
CASSQRQGAFSNYGYTF	TRBJ1-2	TRBV2
CASSLGGVSTDTQYF	TRBJ2-3	TRBV5-4
CASSLDPGEYRKLFF	TRBJ1-4	TRBV7-9
CASSLRGTTEAFF	TRBJ1-1	TRBV7-9
CASSLMSGVKNEQFF	TRBJ2-1	TRBV5-4
CASSLQRGGGRYEQYF	TRBJ2-7	TRBV7-2
CASSNLAGGTEAFF	TRBJ1-1	TRBV3-1/TRBV3-2
CASTLRQNYGYTF	TRBJ1-2	TRBV2
CASSSSGTGGKNEQFF	TRBJ2-1	TRBV7-9
CASSLGRRGWSSPLHF	TRBJ1-6	TRBV7-2
CASSARDSNEQFF	TRBJ2-1	TRBV6-4
CASSLEGQSGANVLTF	TRBJ2-6	TRBV5-5
CASSMRQNTEAFF	TRBJ1-1	TRBV19
CAWSRGGQPQHF	TRBJ1-5	TRBV30